A selection of T cell receptor beta chains follows, all from one sample in a study of beta chain features in type 1 diabetes. Sequencing used immunoSEQ multiplex PCR; TCRdb keeps in-frame clones, though not all of them. The data show hundreds of thousands of clones, with roughly 16% seen just once and about 0.086% held by the top ten. The sequencing input was naive CD4+ T cells from blood. Receptors originate from a man between 18 and 35 years old in good health. Each CDR3 is given with its conserved first and last residue. D genes are given only for firm matches. Where a row states a size, it is once, few, many or the class of an expanded clone; other rows omit it.

j_gene,v_gene,abundance,d_gene,CDR3nt,CDR3aa
TRBJ2-1,TRBV29-1,-,TRBD1,TGCAGCGTTACAGGGGGTTACAATGAGCAGTTCTTC,CSVTGGYNEQFF
TRBJ2-1,TRBV25-1,few,-,TGTGCCAGCGGGGTGGCGGGAAGGGGTTCCTACAATGAGCAGTTCTTC,CASGVAGRGSYNEQFF
TRBJ1-2,TRBV6-5,-,TRBD1,TGTGCCAGCAGACAGGGGGATGATAACTATGGCTACACCTTC,CASRQGDDNYGYTF
TRBJ2-3,TRBV18,-,-,TGTGCCAGCTCACCGATTACAGGGAACACAGATACGCAGTATTTT,CASSPITGNTDTQYF
TRBJ1-5,TRBV18,-,-,TGTGCCAGCTCGGGGCCGGTTAATCAGCCCCAGCATTTT,CASSGPVNQPQHF
TRBJ1-5,TRBV7-9,-,-,TGTGCCAGCAGCCCCCTTGGGGGAGGCGAGCAGCCCCAGCATTTT,CASSPLGGGEQPQHF
TRBJ2-1,TRBV11-3,-,-,TGTGCCAGCAGTCGTCAGGGAAGTGAGCAGTTCTTC,CASSRQGSEQFF
TRBJ2-2,TRBV12-5,few,-,TGTGCTAGTGGTTTCTTCTATCTGGAACGGATAAACACCGGGGAGCTGTTTTTT,CASGFFYLERINTGELFF
TRBJ2-3,TRBV5-1,-,-,TGCGCCAGCAGCTCCCTCACAGATACGCAGTATTTT,CASSSLTDTQYF
TRBJ1-1,TRBV27,few,-,TGTGCCAGCAGTATGACAGCACCACACACTGAAGCTTTCTTT,CASSMTAPHTEAFF
TRBJ1-2,TRBV4-2,few,-,TGTGCCAGCAGCCAAGATAAAGGAAACTATGGCTACACCTTC,CASSQDKGNYGYTF
TRBJ2-1,TRBV28,few,-,TGTGCCAGCAGTATCCTAGCGTCCTCCTACAATGAGCAGTTCTTC,CASSILASSYNEQFF
TRBJ2-6,TRBV5-4,few,-,TGTGCCAGCAGCTTGCAGGGACTTGGGGCCAACGTCCTGACTTTC,CASSLQGLGANVLTF
TRBJ1-2,TRBV4-2,-,-,TGTGCCAGCAGCCAAGATCTACAGCTTTATGGCTACACCTTC,CASSQDLQLYGYTF
TRBJ2-1,TRBV4-1,-,-,TGCGCCAGCAGCCCTCCACTCGGTGAGCAGTTCTTC,CASSPPLGEQFF
TRBJ2-6,TRBV7-9,-,TRBD1,TGTGCCAGCAGCTTACGGACAGGAACCCATGGGGCCAACGTCCTGACTTTC,CASSLRTGTHGANVLTF
TRBJ1-3,TRBV30,few,-,TGTGCCTGGGGTAGCTCTGGAAACACCATATATTTT,CAWGSSGNTIYF
TRBJ2-3,TRBV7-2,-,TRBD2,TGTGCCAGCAGCTTAGATCTGGCGGGGGGCACAGATACGCAGTATTTT,CASSLDLAGGTDTQYF
TRBJ1-2,TRBV14,-,-,TGTGCCAGCAGCCCACAAGCGCGCTATGGCTACACCTTC,CASSPQARYGYTF
TRBJ2-7,TRBV6-1,-,TRBD1,TGTGCCAGCAGTGGGTATGGGACAGGGAAAACCTACGAGCAGTACTTC,CASSGYGTGKTYEQYF
TRBJ2-2,TRBV7-9,few,-,TGTGCCAGCAGCTTAAGCGGGGAGCTGTTTTTT,CASSLSGELFF
TRBJ2-1,TRBV7-2,few,TRBD1,TGTGCCAGCAGCTTCGACAGGGGTTCCTACAATGAGCAGTTCTTC,CASSFDRGSYNEQFF
TRBJ2-7,TRBV25-1,few,-,TGTGCCAGCAGTGAATTGCCCCAAACAGGAAGAAAATACGAGCAGTACTTC,CASSELPQTGRKYEQYF
TRBJ1-1,TRBV10-3,-,TRBD1,TGTGCCATCAGGACAGGGAGGGACACTGAAGCTTTCTTT,CAIRTGRDTEAFF
TRBJ1-4,TRBV28,-,-,TGTGCCAGCAGTTTCCAGGGACGTAATGAAAAACTGTTTTTT,CASSFQGRNEKLFF
TRBJ1-1,TRBV30,-,TRBD1,TGTGCCTGGATAACAGGGGGCTTTTGGCACACTGAAGCTTTCTTT,CAWITGGFWHTEAFF
TRBJ1-1,TRBV14,few,-,TGTGCCAGCAGCCGTCGACAGCCCCGCATGAACACTGAAGCTTTCTTT,CASSRRQPRMNTEAFF
TRBJ1-2,TRBV4-2,few,TRBD1,TGTGCCAGCAGCCAGTTCGCAGGGGGAACTAACTATGGCTACACCTTC,CASSQFAGGTNYGYTF
TRBJ2-6,TRBV9,-,-,TGTGCCAGCAGCGTAGGGGCAGGAATCTCTGGGGCCAACGTCCTGACTTTC,CASSVGAGISGANVLTF
TRBJ1-4,TRBV5-4,few,TRBD1,TGTGCCAGCAGCTTTTCAGACAGGGGAGGCAATGAAAAACTGTTTTTT,CASSFSDRGGNEKLFF
TRBJ2-6,TRBV11-3,few,TRBD1,TGTGCCAGCAGCGTAGGTTGGAACAGGGGTTCCTCTGGGGCCAACGTCCTGACTTTC,CASSVGWNRGSSGANVLTF
TRBJ1-1,TRBV7-9,-,TRBD1,TGTGCCAGCAGCGCCCACAGGGGGACGAACACTGAAGCTTTCTTT,CASSAHRGTNTEAFF
TRBJ1-6,TRBV28,-,-,TGTGCCAGCAGATCAGGATATAATTCACCCCTCCACTTT,CASRSGYNSPLHF
TRBJ2-7,TRBV7-2,-,-,TGTGCCAGCAGCCCGTCTCGAGTAAGTTCGTACGAGCAGTACTTC,CASSPSRVSSYEQYF
TRBJ1-1,TRBV5-1,few,TRBD1,TGCGCCAGCAGCTCGCGGCCAAAAGGACAGGGGACTGGGAACACTGAAGCTTTCTTT,CASSSRPKGQGTGNTEAFF
TRBJ1-2,TRBV23-1,few,TRBD1,TGCGCCAGCAGTCAATCTAGCGCGGACAGGAATAACTATGGCTACACCTTC,CASSQSSADRNNYGYTF
TRBJ2-4,TRBV5-8,-,-,TGTGCCAGCAGGAGGGTGGGGTTGAACATTCAGTACTTC,CASRRVGLNIQYF
TRBJ1-1,TRBV4-3,-,-,TGCGCCAGCAGCCAGTGGGCGGGGCAACGGGTGAACACTGAAGCTTTCTTT,CASSQWAGQRVNTEAFF
TRBJ2-7,TRBV7-9,-,TRBD1,TGTGCCAGCGGGCCATGGACAGGGCCCTCCTACGAGCAGTACTTC,CASGPWTGPSYEQYF
TRBJ2-7,TRBV5-4,-,TRBD2,TGTGCCAGCAGCTTGGAGCGGGGACTAGCGGGACCCTACGAGCAGTACTTC,CASSLERGLAGPYEQYF
TRBJ2-1,TRBV19,-,TRBD1,TGTGCCAGCCAACCCCGGGACAGCCTCTACAATGAGCAGTTCTTC,CASQPRDSLYNEQFF
TRBJ1-2,TRBV30,few,-,TGTGCCTGGGGTAACTATGGCTACACCTTC,CAWGNYGYTF
TRBJ2-3,TRBV9,-,-,TGTGCCAGCAGCGTAGCTTGGGGGCTCTCAGATACGCAGTATTTT,CASSVAWGLSDTQYF
TRBJ2-7,TRBV7-3,-,-,TGTGCCAGCAGCTTATCCGGGACGGATACCTACGAGCAGTACTTC,CASSLSGTDTYEQYF
TRBJ2-1,TRBV27,few,-,TGTGCCAGAGGGTACAATGAGCAGTTCTTC,CARGYNEQFF
TRBJ2-4,TRBV29-1,few,-,TGCAGCGTTGAAGATCCCAATTGGCGGTCCAAAAACATTCAGTACTTC,CSVEDPNWRSKNIQYF
TRBJ2-4,TRBV7-2,few,-,TGTGCCAGCAGCTTTAGCGAAAACATTCAGTACTTC,CASSFSENIQYF